The 22 T cell receptor beta chains below come from one sample, sequenced in a study of beta chain features in type 1 diabetes. All of the isolated RNA was reverse transcribed, so expressed TCRB transcripts were sequenced. The assay was immunoSEQ multiplex PCR, and TCRdb's table has in-frame clones only and misses some. Of hundreds of thousands of clones in the sample, over 7.5% were seen once. The material sequenced was naive CD4+ T cells from blood. These receptors were taken from a young woman in good health.

This chain uses TRBV7-9 with TRBJ2-1; weak D call: TRBD2 (7 bases). The CDR3 is 16 amino acids. The germline gives CDR1 SEHNR, CDR2 FQNEAQ (reference sequence). Deletions cut 5 bases from V and 9 bases from J, with 23 bases between. The CDR3 reads CASSPLRGAPKAEQFF. CDR3 sequence (DNA): TGTGCCAGCAGCCCCCTTCGGGGGGCCCCTAAGGCTGAGCAGTTCTTC.

The V call is TRBV30, the J call TRBJ2-1; no clear D gene. V dropped 0 bases and J dropped 0 bases, with 9 bases sitting between them. This CDR3 spans 15 amino acids. Germline lookup yields CDR1 GTSNPN and CDR2 SVGIG (reference sequence). The CDR3: CAWSVGPSSYNEQFF. CDR3 coding DNA: TGTGCCTGGAGTGTAGGCCCTAGCTCCTACAATGAGCAGTTCTTC. Based on the CDR3 plus reference TRBV30 and TRBJ2-1, the full variable domain is SQTIHQWPATLVQPVGSPLSLECTVEGTSNPNLYWYRQAAGRGLQLLFYSVGIGQISSEVPQNLSASRPQDRQFILSSKKLLLSDSGFYLCAWSVGPSSYNEQFFGPGTRLTVL.

This clone was picked up a small number of times. The chain carries TRBV4-1 and TRBJ2-5, with unresolved D. The V end lost 1 base, the J end lost 6 bases, and 9 bases lay between the germline ends. Germline-derived CDR1 and CDR2 are MGHRA and YSYEKL. This CDR3 is built from 13 residues. The CDR3 bases are TGCGCCAGCAGCCAAGGATCTGCGAAGACCCAGTACTTC. Protein sequence: CASSQGSAKTQYF.

The chain combines TRBV4-1 with TRBJ1-4; the match to TRBD1 covers 7 bases. CDR3 size: 17 residues. Germline V gene lookup returns CDR1 MGHRA and CDR2 YSYEKL. J was trimmed by 8 bases and V by 3 bases; bases with no gene match: 15. The CDR3 bases are TGCGCCAGCAGCCAGGCACGACAGGGAGTGCAAATCGAAAAACTGTTTTTT. The encoded protein is CASSQARQGVQIEKLFF.

This clone came up a few times. This chain connects TRBV5-4 to TRBJ1-6; no clear D. The CDR3 sequence is 13 residues long. Trimming pared 7 bases from V and 10 bases from J, leaving 15 bases between. Germline V gene lookup returns CDR1 SGHNT and CDR2 YYREEE (reference sequence). CDR3 in amino acids: CASSGESYSPLHF. For the CDR3, the DNA is TGTGCCAGCTCCGGGGAATCTTACTCACCCCTCCACTTT.

The gene calls are TRBV9 and TRBJ2-6; TRBD1 is a possible D gene (5 bases). The CDR3 loop spans 18 amino acids. CDR1 and CDR2 (germline): SGDLS, YYNGEE. V lost 0 bases to trimming and J lost 0 bases, with 13 bases between them. The CDR3 here is CASSVVGAKTSGANVLTF. CDR3 sequence (DNA): TGTGCCAGCAGCGTAGTAGGGGCCAAAACCTCTGGGGCCAACGTCCTGACTTTC.

V gene TRBV6-6 combines with J gene TRBJ1-1; 7 nucleotides line up with TRBD1. The CDR3 totals 14 residues. Germline values: CDR1 MNHNY, CDR2 SVGAGI (reference sequence). V lost 6 bases to trimming and J lost 1 base; unmatched junction nucleotides: 5. The DNA for the CDR3 is TGTGCCAGCAGGGCCGGGACAGAGAACACTGAAGCTTTCTTT. Protein product: CASRAGTENTEAFF.

The rearrangement joins TRBV6-5 to TRBJ1-2, with 7 bases identical to TRBD1. V lost 2 bases to trimming and J lost 6 bases; unmatched junction nucleotides: 12. This CDR3 has 16 residues. Germline-derived CDR1 and CDR2 are MNHEY and SVGAGI. CDR3: CASSYLPRDSFHGYTF. Written as DNA, the CDR3 is TGTGCCAGCAGTTACCTGCCCAGGGACAGCTTTCATGGCTACACCTTC.

This clone has only a few counts. The chain carries TRBV10-1 and TRBJ1-5; D is perhaps TRBD1 (5 bases). Germline values: CDR1 WNHNN, CDR2 SYGVQD (reference sequence). This CDR3 has 17 residues. V was pared by 0 bases and J by 6 bases, with 18 bases between. DNA for the CDR3: TGCGCCAGCAGTGAGTCAGCCAGGGTATATCGAACTCAGCCCCAGCATTTT. Amino acids: CASSESARVYRTQPQHF.

The gene calls are TRBV29-1 and TRBJ1-2; D gene uncertain. There are 13 residues in the CDR3. Germline-derived CDR1 and CDR2 are SQVTM and ANQGSEA. V was pared by 2 bases and J by 5 bases, with 12 bases between. For the CDR3, the DNA is TGCAGCGTTGAAATGCGGGCAGATTATGGCTACACCTTC. Residues: CSVEMRADYGYTF. The full variable domain, completed using reference TRBV29-1 and TRBJ1-2, is SAVISQKPSRDICQRGTSLTIQCQVDSQVTMMFWYRQQPGQSLTLIATANQGSEATYESGFVIDKFPISRPNLTFSTLTVSNMSPEDSSIYLCSVEMRADYGYTFGSGTRLTVV.

This clone was observed a handful of times. The gene calls are TRBV4-1 and TRBJ2-6; D may be TRBD1 (6 bases). The germline V and J ends were trimmed by 4 bases and 0 bases, with 22 bases remaining between them. CDR3 length: 20 amino acids. Germline V gene data show CDR1 as MGHRA and CDR2 as YSYEKL. The CDR3 DNA follows: TGCGCCAGCAGCCTCCGCCGTCCGACAGGAAAGGGCTCTGGGGCCAACGTCCTGACTTTC. This encodes CASSLRRPTGKGSGANVLTF.

This clone was counted a few times. J is TRBJ2-7 and V is TRBV7-9, with 8 bases that match TRBD2. The trim removed 1 base at V and 2 bases at J, leaving 1 base unmatched. Germline CDR1 reads SEHNR; CDR2 reads FQNEAQ (reference sequence). This CDR3 has 14 residues. As DNA, the CDR3 is TGTGCCAGCAGCTTAGAAGCGGGAGCCTACGAGCAGTACTTC. Protein sequence: CASSLEAGAYEQYF.

The DNA for the CDR3 is TGTGCCAGTAGTATAGATTGGGCGCCAGAAGCTTTCTTT. It encodes CASSIDWAPEAFF. The rearrangement links TRBV19 to TRBJ1-1; no definite D call. V was shortened by 0 bases and J by 8 bases, with 10 bases between the two germline ends. CDR3 length: 13 amino acids. Germline lookup yields CDR1 LNHDA and CDR2 SQIVND (reference sequence). Full variable domain (rest looked up from reference TRBV19 and TRBJ1-1): DGGITQSPKYLFRKEGQNVTLSCEQNLNHDAMYWYRQDPGQGLRLIYYSQIVNDFQKGDIAEGYSVSREKKESFPLTVTSAQKNPTAFYLCASSIDWAPEAFFGQGTRLTVV.

This clone was counted between two and nine times. This chain connects TRBV19 to TRBJ1-2; no definite D call. Per germline, CDR1 LNHDA and CDR2 SQIVND (reference sequence). The CDR3 is 15 residues long. V was clipped by 3 bases and J by 7 bases, with 18 bases between them. The CDR3 region has the DNA TGTGCCAGTAGTATCGGGGTCGGAAGTTTGGGTGGCTACACCTTC. This gives the protein CASSIGVGSLGGYTF.

The gene calls are TRBV5-1 and TRBJ2-5; 9 bases match TRBD1. Germline V CDR1 and CDR2: SGHRS, YFSETQ. The length of the CDR3 is 16 residues. Trimming removed 4 bases from V and 0 bases from J; junction bases left unmatched: 7. CDR3 nucleotide sequence: TGCGCCAGCAGCATCGGTGACAGGGGGGACCAAGAGACCCAGTACTTC. It codes for CASSIGDRGDQETQYF.

This clone was seen a few times. This chain connects TRBV7-2 to TRBJ1-2; 9 nucleotides agree with TRBD1. The length of the CDR3 is 15 residues. Germline V lookup: CDR1 SGHTA, CDR2 FQGNSA. V shed 5 bases and J 8 bases; nucleotides not matched to a gene: 12. The CDR3, as DNA: TGTGCCAGCAGCCTACAACCCGGGACAGGGCTAGGCTACACCTTC. As protein: CASSLQPGTGLGYTF.

The chain has TRBV5-1 and TRBJ2-7; tentative D call: TRBD2 (6 bases). The germline V and J ends were trimmed by 4 bases and 5 bases, with 19 bases remaining between them. CDR3 length equals 15 residues. CDR1 is SGHRS and CDR2 is YFSETQ in the germline V gene. The CDR3 coding sequence is TGCGCCAGCAGCGGAGGGGCAGTCGGGCACGACGAGCAGTACTTC. Its protein product is CASSGGAVGHDEQYF.

This sequence joins TRBV11-2 and TRBJ2-7, with TRBD1 matching over 9 bases. Germline CDR1 SGHAT, CDR2 FQNNGV. The J segment lost 5 bases and the V segment lost 5 bases, leaving 10 bases of the junction unmatched. CDR3 length equals 15 residues. As DNA, the CDR3 is TGTGCCAGCAGCCCGCGGACAGGGGCATACGACGAGCAGTACTTC. The encoded protein is CASSPRTGAYDEQYF.

This chain connects TRBV19 to TRBJ2-7, with TRBD2 matching 8 bases. This CDR3 is 14 amino acids long. V shed 5 bases, J shed 1 base, and the junction held 4 bases outside the gene matches. Germline CDR1 reads LNHDA; CDR2 reads SQIVND (reference sequence). This CDR3 is CASSRAGGSYEQYF. As DNA, the CDR3 is TGTGCCAGTAGTCGGGCGGGAGGTTCCTACGAGCAGTACTTC.

V gene TRBV5-5 combines with J gene TRBJ2-7, with 9 bases identical to TRBD1. Trimming at V came to 3 bases and at J to 4 bases, leaving 8 bases not matched to a gene. The CDR3 is 15 amino acids. Germline V gene sequence: CDR1 SGHKS, CDR2 YYEKEE (reference sequence). The CDR3 nucleotides are TGTGCCAGCAGCTCACAACCGGGACAGGGTTACGAGCAGTACTTC. It codes for CASSSQPGQGYEQYF.

The sample holds a few counts of this clone. The chain uses TRBV7-9 and TRBJ1-1, with D possibly being TRBD1 (5 bases). The germline V gene has CDR1 SEHNR and CDR2 FQNEAQ (reference sequence). The V and J ends lost 4 bases and 0 bases respectively, with 12 bases between them. The CDR3 is made up of 15 amino acids. This CDR3 is CASSSDSILNTEAFF. CDR3 DNA: TGTGCCAGCAGCTCCGACAGCATCCTGAACACTGAAGCTTTCTTT.

This clone appeared a few times. The rearrangement joins TRBV27 to TRBJ2-3; maybe TRBD1 (6 bases). The CDR3 consists of 15 residues. Between the trimmed V and J ends, which lost 2 bases and 2 bases, there was a span of 11 bases. CDR1 and CDR2 (germline): MNHEY, SMNVEV (reference sequence). In nucleotides, the CDR3 is TGTGCCAGCAGTTTAGCGGACAGATTCACAGATACGCAGTATTTT. The encoded protein is CASSLADRFTDTQYF.